This TCR beta chain was captured in a study of T cell changes during pregnancy in multiple sclerosis. This clone was detected only a few times. Profiled with immunoSEQ multiplex PCR; TCRdb holds only in-frame clones, not every one. This sample has about 77,000 clones; roughly 91% occur once, and the top ten carry around 2.6%. From germline, CDR1 is SEHNR and CDR2 FQNEAQ (reference sequence). The ends were cut back, 2 bases at V and 5 bases at J, with 12 bases in the middle. The CDR3 consists of 14 residues. The V gene is TRBV7-9, the J gene TRBJ2-5; weak D call: TRBD2 (6 bases). This TCR was recovered from a female donor in good health, enrolled as a control in a pregnancy study. Here the sequenced sample was peripheral blood, taken after pregnancy. CDR3 coding DNA: TGTGCCAGCAGCTTACGACGGGGAGGCGAGACCCAGTACTTC. Translated: CASSLRRGGETQYF.